This passage covers 23 T cell receptor beta chains from one sample sequenced in a study of blood T cells in healthy people across ages. It was with a sample-barcoded 5' primer and a J-beta primer mix that a second PCR of roughly 7 to 11 cycles was run. TCRdb itself ran the 5' RACE reads through MiXCR, one entry per CDR3 protein. The sample consists of over a million distinct CDR3 sequences, over 35% of them appearing once. Sequencing was done on a sample of blood. The receptors come from a woman aged 60 to 75 in good health.

V is TRBV12-5 and J is TRBJ2-5; D possibly matches TRBD1 or TRBD2 (5 bases each). Per the germline V gene, CDR1 is LGHNT and CDR2 is FRNRAP. Between the trimmed V and J ends, which lost 1 base and 1 base, there was a span of 7 bases. The CDR3 covers 14 residues. CDR3 DNA: TGTGCTAGTGGTTTGGACGGGGCCCAAGAGACCCAGTACTTC. Translated, it gives CASGLDGAQETQYF.

V usage is TRBV29-1 and J usage is TRBJ2-1, with TRBD2 as a possible D gene (5 bases). Germline-derived CDR1 and CDR2 are SQVTM and ANQGSEA. Between the trimmed V and J ends, which lost 3 bases and 1 base, there was a span of 10 bases. The CDR3 runs to 14 residues. DNA for the CDR3: TGCAGCGTTGATAGCGAGCGGTCCTACAATGAGCAGTTCTTC. Translating gives CSVDSERSYNEQFF.

The chain links TRBV12-3 or TRBV12-4 to TRBJ2-7; D is possibly TRBD1 or TRBD2 (5 bases each). The V and J ends lost 3 bases and 2 bases respectively, with 11 bases between them. This CDR3 region has 14 residues. CDR3 coding DNA: TGTGCCAGCAGTTTTCGGGGCCCGACCTACGAGCAGTACTTC. This codes for CASSFRGPTYEQYF.

V gene TRBV12-5 combines with J gene TRBJ2-1; 14 bases map to TRBD2. V was pared by 6 bases and J by 10 bases, with 11 bases of the junction left unmatched. The germline V gene has CDR1 LGHNT and CDR2 FRNRAP. The CDR3 sequence is 16 residues long. The CDR3 bases are TGTGCTAGTGGCCCTACCGGGACTAGCGGGAGAGGGGAGCAGTTCTTC. Protein product: CASGPTGTSGRGEQFF.

The V call is TRBV30, the J call TRBJ2-7, with D possibly being TRBD2 (5 bases). CDR1 and CDR2 from the germline V gene are GTSNPN and SVGIG (reference sequence). Deletions cut 4 bases from V and 0 bases from J, with 13 bases between. The CDR3 is 14 residues long. This chain's CDR3 is CAWNGREGSYEQYF. The CDR3 bases are TGTGCCTGGAACGGCCGGGAAGGCTCCTACGAGCAGTACTTC.

V is TRBV7-8 and J is TRBJ2-7, with TRBD1 matching 9 bases. Per the germline V gene, CDR1 is SGHVS and CDR2 is FQNEAQ. Trimming took 5 bases from V and 6 from J; bases not matched to a gene: 5. CDR3 length: 13 amino acids. CDR3 DNA sequence: TGTGCCAGCAGCGTTACAGGGGGCAGCGAGCAGTACTTC. Residues: CASSVTGGSEQYF.

This chain links TRBV29-1 with TRBJ2-1; D may match TRBD1 or TRBD2 (5 bases each). V dropped 5 bases and J dropped 8 bases, with 13 bases sitting between them. CDR1 SQVTM and CDR2 ANQGSEA come from the germline V gene. CDR3 length: 12 residues. DNA for the CDR3: TGCAGCGTTTCCCCCGGGACCCATGAGCAGTTCTTC. This encodes CSVSPGTHEQFF.

This clonotype was counted only a few times. This chain connects TRBV29-1 to TRBJ2-7; 12 bases line up with TRBD2. The CDR3 runs 15 residues. Trimming cost V 4 bases and J 0 bases; bases outside gene matches: 4. Germline CDR1 and CDR2: SQVTM and ANQGSEA. This CDR3 reads CSVAGTSGPSYEQYF. The CDR3 DNA sequence: TGCAGCGTTGCCGGGACTAGCGGGCCCTCCTACGAGCAGTACTTC.

The V call is TRBV7-7, the J call TRBJ2-1, with 7 positions matching TRBD2. The V segment lost 1 base and the J segment 3 bases; nucleotides outside the gene matches: 6. Germline CDR1 SSHAT, CDR2 FNYEAQ (reference sequence). This CDR3 spans 16 amino acids. CDR3 coding DNA: TGTGCCAGCAGCTTAGGAGGTGGGGGGGTCTACAATGAGCAGTTCTTC. Protein: CASSLGGGGVYNEQFF.

This rearrangement joins TRBV30 to TRBJ2-7, with D unclear. CDR1 is GTSNPN, CDR2 SVGIG, per germline (reference sequence). Trimming shortened V by 4 bases and J by 0 bases, and 10 bases separated the two germline ends. The CDR3 sequence is 13 residues long. CDR3 in amino acids: CAWTAPSSYEQYF. In DNA, the CDR3 is TGTGCCTGGACGGCACCGAGCTCCTACGAGCAGTACTTC.

This chain links TRBV9 with TRBJ2-7, with 12 nucleotides matching TRBD2. Germline loops: CDR1 SGDLS, CDR2 YYNGEE. The J segment lost 8 bases and the V segment lost 3 bases, leaving 6 bases of the junction unmatched. This CDR3 is built from 14 residues. The CDR3 loop reads CASSASGRAGQQYF. CDR3 in DNA: TGTGCCAGCAGCGCTAGCGGGAGGGCCGGGCAGCAGTACTTC. The whole variable domain, filled in from reference TRBV9 and TRBJ2-7, reads DSGVTQTPKHLITATGQRVTLRCSPRSGDLSVYWYQQSLDQGLQFLIQYYNGEERAKGNILERFSAQQFPDLHSELNLSSLELGDSALYFCASSASGRAGQQYFGPGTRLTVT.

The chain employs TRBV6-2 or TRBV6-3 and TRBJ2-7, with D tentatively TRBD2 (5 bases). The ends were cut back, 4 bases at V and 3 bases at J, with 13 bases in the middle. CDR1 and CDR2 (germline): MNHEY, SVGEGT. The CDR3 totals 14 residues. The CDR3 reads CASSSQEAVYEQYF. The CDR3 bases are TGTGCCAGCAGTTCCCAGGAGGCTGTCTACGAGCAGTACTTC.

The chain uses TRBV20-1 and TRBJ1-1, with a possible D match to TRBD1 (5 bases). The CDR3 totals 11 residues. Per germline, CDR1 DFQATT and CDR2 SNEGSKA (reference sequence). Trimming took off 4 bases at V and 4 bases at J, with 7 bases between the two ends. CDR3 coding DNA: TGCAGTGCTACGGGGGTCACTGAAGCTTTCTTT. Amino acid sequence: CSATGVTEAFF.

This clonotype came up a few times. J is TRBJ2-7 and V is TRBV12-3 or TRBV12-4; D not resolved. CDR3 length: 13 amino acids. Trimming stripped 3 bases from V and 6 bases from J, with 12 bases between. CDR3 residues: CASSFGKAAEQYF. CDR3 nucleotide sequence: TGTGCCAGCAGTTTCGGTAAGGCAGCCGAGCAGTACTTC.

The genes are TRBV10-3 and TRBJ2-7; D is possibly TRBD1 or TRBD2 (5 bases each). From germline, CDR1 is ENHRY and CDR2 SYGVKD. The CDR3 has 13 amino acids. Deletions cut 2 bases from V and 2 bases from J, with 7 bases between. DNA for the CDR3: TGTGCCATCAGTGAGGGGGGTACCTACGAGCAGTACTTC. It specifies CAISEGGTYEQYF.

This clonotype was counted a few times. The chain employs TRBV5-1 and TRBJ2-5, with TRBD1 matching over 7 bases. With the DNA end fitting TRBJ2-7 better, the J assignment may be wrong. Germline values: CDR1 SGHRS, CDR2 YFSETQ. This CDR3 region has 15 residues. Here the CDR3 reads CASSLAQLTGSEQYF. CDR3 in DNA: TGCGCCAGCAGCTTGGCCCAATTGACAGGGTCCGAGCAGTACTTC.

The chain recombines TRBV5-1 with TRBJ2-5; TRBD1 matches 7 bases. With the DNA end fitting TRBJ2-7 better, the J assignment may be wrong. Germline V gives CDR1 SGHRS, CDR2 YFSETQ. The CDR3 runs to 14 residues. In nucleotides, the CDR3 is TGCGCCAGCAGCCTAGGACAGGTTTGGCACGAGCAGTACTTC. As protein: CASSLGQVWHEQYF.

CDR3 in DNA: TGCAGTGCTGCTATTAGCGGGAGTGGCTACGAGCAGTACTTC. Translation gives CSAAISGSGYEQYF. This sequence joins TRBV20-1 and TRBJ2-7, with 9 bases that match TRBD2. The CDR3 spans 14 residues. Germline V lookup: CDR1 DFQATT, CDR2 SNEGSKA (reference sequence). Germline trimming cut 5 bases from V and 3 bases from J; bases unmatched to any gene: 8.

This clonotype was detected only once. The chain joins TRBV4-2 to TRBJ2-1; tentatively, D is TRBD2 (5 bases). The DNA end is a closer match to TRBJ2-7, so the J assignment may be wrong. CDR1 LGHNA and CDR2 YNFKEQ come from the germline V gene. The CDR3 is 16 amino acids. The CDR3 nucleotides are TGTGCCAGCAGCCAAGGGGCCCGACGGGGTGGCTACGAGCAGTACTTC. Translation gives CASSQGARRGGYEQYF.

J is TRBJ2-5 and V is TRBV15, with 11 bases identical to TRBD2. The CDR3 runs to 18 residues. Per germline, CDR1 LNHNV and CDR2 YYDKDF (reference sequence). V was clipped by 1 base and J by 1 base; unmatched bases: 8. CDR3 DNA: TGTGCCACCAGCAGAGGAGAAATAGCGGGAGGGCTCCAAGAGACCCAGTACTTC. This encodes CATSRGEIAGGLQETQYF.

This clonotype was recorded at least ten times. The rearrangement uses TRBV15 and TRBJ2-6, with unresolved D. Germline V lookup: CDR1 LNHNV, CDR2 YYDKDF (reference sequence). Deletions cut 0 bases from V and 0 bases from J, with 3 bases between. The CDR3 spans 15 residues. CDR3 protein: CATSRERSGANVLTF. For the CDR3, the DNA is TGTGCCACCAGCAGAGAACGCTCTGGGGCCAACGTCCTGACTTTC.

Concerning this clonotype itself: Sequence at one end of the junction differs from germline and may be a read error. This chain uses TRBV20-1 with TRBJ1-6; possible D gene TRBD1, 6 bases. Looked up from germline, CDR1 is DFQATT and CDR2 is SNEGSKA (reference sequence). CDR3 length: 12 residues. CDR3 DNA sequence: TGCAGGGCTAAGGACAGTAATTCACCCCTCCACTTT. It translates to CRAKDSNSPLHF.

The rearrangement uses TRBV5-1 and TRBJ2-7; TRBD2 agrees at 11 bases. V was pared by 0 bases and J by 2 bases, with 4 bases of the junction left unmatched. In germline, CDR1 is SGHRS, CDR2 YFSETQ. The CDR3 is 16 amino acids. CDR3 region: CASSLAGLAAAYEQYF. CDR3 bases: TGCGCCAGCAGCTTGGCGGGACTAGCGGCCGCCTACGAGCAGTACTTC.